This is a list of T cell receptor beta chains from one sample in a study of blood T cell repertoires in COVID-19. Clones were sequenced by immunoSEQ multiplex PCR, and TCRdb holds only the in-frame ones, with some missing. This sample has under 200,000 clones, with 85% to 90% found just once. What was sequenced was peripheral blood. The receptor source for this set is a man aged 18 to 30 with acute or convalescent COVID-19. CDR3s include the opening cysteine and the closing phenylalanine or tryptophan. D genes are given only for firm matches.

J gene | D gene | V gene | CDR3 protein
TRBJ2-1 | NA | TRBV13 | CASRSAESSYNEQFF
TRBJ1-5 | TRBD1 | TRBV24-1 | CATSDRGEGNQPQHF
TRBJ2-3 | NA | TRBV7-8 | CASSLRGQSTDTQYF
TRBJ2-2 | TRBD1 | TRBV5-6 | CASSFRDSNTGELFF
TRBJ2-1 | NA | TRBV2 | CASRAAEHTLNEQFF
TRBJ2-2 | TRBD2 | TRBV9 | CASSSLTSGGALRTGELFF
TRBJ1-2 | TRBD1 | TRBV9 | CASSVARRTGGFYGYTF
TRBJ2-7 | TRBD2 | TRBV4-2 | CASSQGSGGSYEQYF
TRBJ2-2 | NA | TRBV7-2 | CASSLGRVTGELFF
TRBJ1-3 | NA | TRBV6-6 | CASSYSAGEGNTIYF
TRBJ2-4 | TRBD1 | TRBV7-2 | CASSLAAGGVRNIQYF
TRBJ1-1 | NA | TRBV16 | CASSQSGAVTEAFF
TRBJ2-1 | NA | TRBV2 | CASSEGGNEQFF
TRBJ2-3 | NA | TRBV7-9 | CASSLGATPDTQYF
TRBJ2-5 | NA | TRBV7-9 | CASSLLQGETQYF
TRBJ2-2 | TRBD1 | TRBV7-9 | CASSVRQGNTGELFF
TRBJ2-1 | NA | TRBV24-1 | CATSALARGGEQFF
TRBJ2-5 | NA | TRBV11-2 | CASSSGKVGTQYF
TRBJ2-1 | NA | TRBV20-1 | CSAREPIGFF
TRBJ1-5 | TRBD1 | TRBV4-1 | CASSQAGTGVYSNQPQHF
TRBJ1-2 | NA | TRBV13 | CASKQETEYGYTF
TRBJ1-1 | TRBD1 | TRBV29-1 | CSVRGQGLGTEAFF
TRBJ1-6 | TRBD1 | TRBV28 | CASSFSQGASPLHF
TRBJ1-2 | TRBD1 | TRBV12-3/TRBV12-4 | CASMTGGGYTF
TRBJ1-5 | TRBD1 | TRBV5-1 | CASSPGGRGQPQHF
TRBJ1-1 | TRBD1 | TRBV19 | CASSDRGGAEAFF
TRBJ1-1 | NA | TRBV18 | CASSPTRTGKNTEAFF
TRBJ1-5 | NA | TRBV28 | CASSLFRVNQPQHF
TRBJ1-2 | NA | TRBV6-5 | CASMVGGPDGYTF
TRBJ2-7 | NA | TRBV25-1 | CASSEMGGSLYEQYF
TRBJ2-1 | TRBD1 | TRBV9 | CASSPTGVGEQFF
TRBJ1-5 | NA | TRBV30 | CAWGGRINQPQHF
TRBJ2-1 | NA | TRBV2 | CASEDANLGQNYNEQFF
TRBJ2-7 | TRBD2 | TRBV18 | CASSPAAGGSSYEQYF
TRBJ2-2 | NA | TRBV5-4 | CASSPDRAGELFF
TRBJ2-1 | TRBD2 | TRBV28 | CATRLAGDNEQFF
TRBJ2-1 | TRBD1 | TRBV7-6 | CASSLDSGGAYNEQFF
TRBJ1-1 | NA | TRBV5-4 | CASSLTQDMNTEAFF
TRBJ1-5 | NA | TRBV12-3/TRBV12-4 | CASSLTNGQPQHF
TRBJ2-1 | TRBD1 | TRBV14 | CASSHDRGLRDEQFF
TRBJ2-5 | TRBD1 | TRBV5-6 | CASSWGTGQETQYF